This T cell receptor (beta chain) stems from a study of read filtering for tumor transcriptome and immune sequencing (dated by TCRdb to about 2020). About the investigation overall: The cohort was composed of 16 to 20 male and 11 to 15 female patients, with a mean age of roughly 61 years and an age range of roughly 40 to 80. By revised international staging, under 10 patients were R-ISS I, approximately 15 were R-ISS II and about seven were R-ISS III. Whole-transcriptome libraries were prepared with the TruSeq RNA Access Library Prep Kit after DNase treatment. TCR-region mapped reads per sample ranged from about 4.05 to 11 million with IR-seq versus only about 85 to 1273 with RNA-seq. Using the same bone marrow samples, the study compared TCR repertoires obtained by targeted immune repertoire sequencing with those obtained by bulk whole-transcriptome sequencing. As a main aim, a read-filtering strategy for immune repertoire data was addressed, with the specific question being whether clonotypes supported by a single read should be removed. Study-wide findings and limitations: The sorted CD138-negative fraction was not purified T cells but a mixed bone marrow immune population. The correlation between IR-seq and RNA-seq shared clonotype proportions rose when single-read clonotypes were removed. IR-seq captured clonotypes at much higher depth and more reliably than RNA-seq, and smaller IR-seq throughput sufficed to identify most shared clonotypes. In IR-seq, single-read clonotypes were approximately 80% of clonotypes but about 3.5% of total reads; in RNA-seq they were about three quarters of clonotypes and roughly 42% of reads.

TCR libraries were constructed from 350 to 400 ng RNA using the Immunoverse kit, and molecular barcoded adaptors covering alpha/delta and beta/gamma chains were employed. TCR library preparation was performed with the same RNA that was used for transcriptome sequencing. An Illumina HiSeq 4000 with 2 x 150 cycles was used to sequence the TCR libraries. Under the source paper's analysis protocol: With MiXCR, TCR reads were aligned to human V, D, J and C references and assembled into CDR3 clonotypes, with quality filtering and error correction included. The tcR package in R was used for analysis of clonotype counts and gene usage diversity. Raw mapping reads were checked after the RNA-seq reads had been mapped by STAR aligner version 2.5.3a onto the human GRCh37 genome. IR-seq fastq files were randomly downsampled with Seqtk 1.3 to test the effect of sequencing depth on detected clonotypes. The public sequencing data were trimmed at Q25 with fastp and processed into clonotypes with MiXCR by TCRdb, which kept only in-frame beta chains. Rows matching on CDR3 protein sequence are summarized as one entry with the most common DNA and genes. The V and J calls were not made by the authors but by TCRdb's processing. The sample includes 14,000 to 15,000 distinct CDR3 sequences, with 20% observed a single time. The ten largest clones add up to over 75% of the sample.

In the case of this clonotype: Its antigen is currently not known. No much larger clonotype is one base removed from it; base qualities were not supplied.

CDR1 and CDR2 (GTSNPN, SVGIG) derive from the germline V gene (reference sequence). The CDR3, from cysteine to phenylalanine, totals 14 residues. The only DNA kept is the CDR3, 42 bases in frame from the first base. V sheds 2 bases and J sheds 6 bases, leaving 17 bases between their ends. Each patient had bone marrow sampled at the time of active disease. Ficoll-Hypaque density gradient centrifugation was used to isolate the bone marrow mononuclear cells. To remove myeloma plasma cells, the cells were labeled with CD138 magnetic microbeads on a MACS separator, and CD138-negative cells were then collected by negative selection. Purity of the isolated cells was checked by flow cytometry on an Attune NxT using CD138 antibodies. Total RNA was extracted using TRIzol reagent and was quantified on a NanoDrop spectrophotometer. Paired RNA-seq and IR-seq were performed on each patient's CD138-negative bone marrow sample.

The sequenced sample was a population of CD138-negative cells sorted from bone marrow. The cell subset or site label, as the study defines it: bone marrow mononuclear cells depleted of CD138+ plasma/myeloma cells by negative magnetic selection. The origin of this receptor is a donor aged 40 or older with multiple myeloma. The sequence joins TRBV30 to TRBJ2-7, and possibly TRBD2, on 5 matching bases. The nucleotide sequence reads TGTGCCTGGAGTCAGTCTGGGAGTTGGGGCGAGCAGTACTTC. It specifies CAWSQSGSWGEQYF.